These 22 T cell receptor beta chains share one sample of origin, sequenced in a study of shared clonotypes between healthy human individuals. Produced via immunoSEQ multiplex PCR; TCRdb's table is partial and in-frame only. This table holds about 640,000 clones, roughly 70% found once. Sequenced material: memory CD4+ T cells sorted from blood. Subset indicated: CD45RA-negative fraction. These receptor sequences come from a woman between 25 and 40 years old in good health.

The chain recombines TRBV4-1 with TRBJ2-3, with 7 bases aligning to TRBD2. This CDR3 comprises 18 residues. Germline assignment: CDR1 MGHRA and CDR2 YSYEKL. Trimming at V came to 4 bases and at J to 3 bases, leaving 16 bases not matched to a gene. CDR3 sequence (DNA): TGCGCCAGCAGCCTTACGTGGGCTAGCGGAGATAGGACAGATACGCAGTATTTT. This codes for CASSLTWASGDRTDTQYF.

The chain uses TRBV5-1 and TRBJ2-1; D is tentatively TRBD1 or TRBD2 (5 bases each). The germline gives CDR1 SGHRS, CDR2 YFSETQ. V was clipped by 3 bases and J by 0 bases, with 13 bases between them. The CDR3 totals 16 residues. CDR3 sequence: CASSSGTTSSYNEQFF. The CDR3 DNA reads TGCGCCAGCAGCTCGGGGACCACCAGCTCCTACAATGAGCAGTTCTTC.

CDR3 nucleotides: TGTGCCAGTACGACGAGGGCAGGTGGAAACACCATATATTTT. Protein product: CASTTRAGGNTIYF. J is TRBJ1-3 and V is TRBV19; D unresolved. V lost 7 bases and J 3 bases, leaving 13 bases between the germline ends. The germline V gene has CDR1 LNHDA and CDR2 SQIVND (reference sequence). The CDR3 is 14 amino acids.

The gene calls are TRBV19 and TRBJ2-1; 11 bases agree with TRBD2. The CDR3 runs to 15 residues. Germline trimming cut 3 bases from V and 6 bases from J; bases unmatched to any gene: 4. Per the germline V gene, CDR1 is LNHDA and CDR2 is SQIVND (reference sequence). Written as DNA, the CDR3 is TGTGCCAGTAGTATGGGACTAGCGGTATTCAATGAGCAGTTCTTC. It codes for CASSMGLAVFNEQFF. Using reference TRBV19 and TRBJ2-1 for the parts outside the CDR3, the full variable domain is DGGITQSPKYLFRKEGQNVTLSCEQNLNHDAMYWYRQDPGQGLRLIYYSQIVNDFQKGDIAEGYSVSREKKESFPLTVTSAQKNPTAFYLCASSMGLAVFNEQFFGPGTRLTVL.

The V call is TRBV19, the J call TRBJ2-7, with TRBD1 matching over 8 bases. Germline trimming cut 6 bases from V and 6 bases from J; bases unmatched to any gene: 10. The CDR3 has 14 residues. Germline CDR1 is LNHDA and CDR2 is SQIVND (reference sequence). For the CDR3, the DNA is TGTGCCAGTAGGAACATGGGACAGGCAAGCGAGCAGTACTTC. Its translation: CASRNMGQASEQYF. Full variable domain (outside the CDR3, taken from reference TRBV19 and TRBJ2-7): DGGITQSPKYLFRKEGQNVTLSCEQNLNHDAMYWYRQDPGQGLRLIYYSQIVNDFQKGDIAEGYSVSREKKESFPLTVTSAQKNPTAFYLCASRNMGQASEQYFGPGTRLTVT.

J is TRBJ2-7 and V is TRBV19, with D maybe TRBD2 (5 bases). Germline V gene lookup returns CDR1 LNHDA and CDR2 SQIVND (reference sequence). The CDR3 length is 13 residues. Deletions cut 5 bases from V and 5 bases from J, with 13 bases between. DNA of the CDR3: TGTGCCAGTAGTCCGAGGGATGTCGACGAGCAGTACTTC. Protein: CASSPRDVDEQYF. The whole variable domain, filled in from reference TRBV19 and TRBJ2-7, reads DGGITQSPKYLFRKEGQNVTLSCEQNLNHDAMYWYRQDPGQGLRLIYYSQIVNDFQKGDIAEGYSVSREKKESFPLTVTSAQKNPTAFYLCASSPRDVDEQYFGPGTRLTVT.

The chain recombines TRBV19 with TRBJ2-1, with 11 bases identical to TRBD2. V lost 7 bases and J lost 4; bases outside the gene matches: 9. This CDR3 has 16 amino acids. Germline-derived CDR1 and CDR2 are LNHDA and SQIVND (reference sequence). The CDR3, as DNA: TGTGCCAGTAATAGGAGGGGGACTAGCGGTTACAATGAGCAGTTCTTC. Amino acid sequence: CASNRRGTSGYNEQFF.

The chain is built from TRBV5-1 and TRBJ2-1; 8 nucleotides agree with TRBD2. Trimming at V came to 4 bases and at J to 10 bases, leaving 10 bases not matched to a gene. The CDR3 has 14 residues. The V gene's germline CDR1 is SGHRS and CDR2 YFSETQ. The CDR3 loop is CASSTREGSREQFF. As DNA, the CDR3 is TGCGCCAGCAGCACCCGGGAGGGCAGTAGGGAGCAGTTCTTC.

This chain joins TRBV7-9 and TRBJ2-1; 7 nucleotides align to TRBD2. Germline V lookup: CDR1 SEHNR, CDR2 FQNEAQ (reference sequence). The CDR3 is 15 amino acids. V lost 2 bases to trimming and J lost 2 bases; unmatched junction nucleotides: 3. DNA of the CDR3: TGTGCCAGCAGCTTATTAGCGGGCGCCTACAATGAGCAGTTCTTC. Amino acid sequence: CASSLLAGAYNEQFF.

This clone has just a few counts. The J gene is TRBJ1-2, the V gene TRBV28; 7 nucleotides agree with TRBD1. The CDR3 has 14 amino acids. CDR1 is MDHEN, CDR2 SYDVKM, per germline. The V and J ends lost 6 bases and 8 bases, in that order; junction bases with no gene match: 12. CDR3 residues: CASRPQRQGLGYTF. CDR3 coding DNA: TGTGCCAGCAGACCGCAAAGACAGGGCTTGGGCTACACCTTC.

The chain uses TRBV5-8 and TRBJ2-1, with D tentatively TRBD1 or TRBD2 (6 bases each). V was pared by 4 bases and J by 14 bases, with 19 bases between. This CDR3 is 13 amino acids long. In germline, CDR1 is SGHTS, CDR2 YDEGEE. The CDR3 loop reads CASSREGGRVEFF. In DNA, the CDR3 is TGTGCCAGCAGCCGAGAAGGGGGGCGAGTCGAGTTCTTC. Together with reference TRBV5-8 and TRBJ2-1, the CDR3 gives the full variable domain: EAGVTQSPTHLIKTRGQQATLRCSPISGHTSVYWYQQALGLGLQFLLWYDEGEERNRGNFPPRFSGRQFPNYSSELNVNALELEDSALYLCASSREGGRVEFFGPGTRLTVL.

The chain links TRBV4-1 to TRBJ2-1; 7 nucleotides line up with TRBD2. This CDR3 region has 17 residues. Germline V gives CDR1 MGHRA, CDR2 YSYEKL. The ends lost 0 bases at V and 6 bases at J; junction bases unmatched: 11. The CDR3 bases are TGCGCCAGCAGCCAAGATTATTCGGGAGGATTTCTCAATGAGCAGTTCTTC. Residues: CASSQDYSGGFLNEQFF.

In this sample, this clone turned up once. The CDR3 region is CASSLGDRVQETQYF. The CDR3 bases are TGTGCCAGCAGCTTAGGGGACAGGGTTCAAGAGACCCAGTACTTC. V usage is TRBV7-2 and J usage is TRBJ2-5; TRBD1 matches at 9 bases. Looked up from germline, CDR1 is SGHTA and CDR2 is FQGNSA. Trimming cost V 1 base and J 2 bases; bases outside gene matches: 2. There are 15 residues in the CDR3.

This clone occurred many times. At the DNA level, this CDR3 is encoded by other sequences in the same sample as well. V usage is TRBV18 and J usage is TRBJ2-5; D not resolved. Germline CDR1 reads KGHSH; CDR2 reads LQKENI. The ends were cut back, 6 bases at V and 2 bases at J, with 4 bases in the middle. This CDR3 spans 11 amino acids. The chain's CDR3 is CASSPQETQYF. DNA for the CDR3: TGTGCCAGCTCTCCTCAAGAGACCCAGTACTTC. The whole variable domain, filled in from reference TRBV18 and TRBJ2-5, reads NAGVMQNPRHLVRRRGQEARLRCSPMKGHSHVYWYRQLPEEGLKFMVYLQKENIIDESGMPKERFSAEFPKEGPSILRIQQVVRGDSAAYFCASSPQETQYFGPGTRLLVL.

The chain recombines TRBV7-2 with TRBJ1-5; perhaps TRBD1 as D (5 bases). The V end lost 4 bases, the J end lost 2 bases, and 12 bases lay between the germline ends. The CDR3 contains 15 residues. In germline, CDR1 is SGHTA, CDR2 FQGNSA. CDR3 DNA sequence: TGTGCCAGCAGCTCGACAGCCTTGGGCAATCAGCCCCAGCATTTT. Amino acid sequence: CASSSTALGNQPQHF. The full variable domain, completed using reference TRBV7-2 and TRBJ1-5, is GAGVSQSPSNKVTEKGKDVELRCDPISGHTALYWYRQSLGQGLEFLIYFQGNSAPDKSGLPSDRFSAERTGGSVSTLTIQRTQQEDSAVYLCASSSTALGNQPQHFGDGTRLSIL.

J is TRBJ2-5 and V is TRBV15, with 13 nucleotides matching TRBD2. The germline CDR1 and CDR2 sequences are LNHNV and YYDKDF (reference sequence). Unmatched junction bases numbered 3, after V lost 7 bases and J lost 1 base. CDR3 size: 15 residues. CDR3 region: CATTTSGRPQETQYF. The CDR3 DNA is TGTGCCACCACGACTAGCGGGAGGCCCCAAGAGACCCAGTACTTC.

The CDR3 here is CASSPREGARYEQYF. In DNA form, the CDR3 reads TGTGCCAGCTCACCCCGGGAGGGGGCCAGGTACGAGCAGTACTTC. The chain carries TRBV18 and TRBJ2-7; a possible D gene is TRBD2 (8 bases). The V end lost 3 bases, the J end lost 4 bases, and 16 bases lay between the germline ends. Germline lookup yields CDR1 KGHSH and CDR2 LQKENI. The CDR3 is 15 amino acids.

This clone occurred a few times. The rearrangement joins TRBV6-6 to TRBJ2-7; D is perhaps TRBD1 (6 bases). Deletions cut 6 bases from V and 7 bases from J, with 10 bases between. CDR1 and CDR2 from the germline V gene are MNHNY and SVGAGI (reference sequence). The CDR3 length is 11 residues. CDR3: CASSPGTEQYF. Written as DNA, the CDR3 is TGTGCCAGCAGCCCAGGGACAGAGCAGTACTTC.

The chain recombines TRBV11-3 with TRBJ2-7, with D possibly TRBD1 on 5 matching bases. This CDR3 is 14 amino acids long. V lost 4 bases and J 5 bases, leaving 15 bases between the germline ends. The germline V gene encodes CDR1 SGHNT and CDR2 YENEEA. CDR3 in DNA: TGTGCCAGCAGCTCGCGGCAGGGCACGGACGAGCAGTACTTC. Translated, it gives CASSSRQGTDEQYF.

This clone was counted once. V usage is TRBV29-1 and J usage is TRBJ2-2, with 13 bases aligning to TRBD2. Germline V gene data show CDR1 as SQVTM and CDR2 as ANQGSEA. V dropped 4 bases and J dropped 5; count of bases not matched to a gene: 13. There are 18 residues in the CDR3. The CDR3 DNA sequence: TGCAGCGTTGGAGGGTCTGGACTAGCGGGAGCTGGGACCGGGGAGCTGTTTTTT. Its translation: CSVGGSGLAGAGTGELFF.

J is TRBJ2-3 and V is TRBV7-8, with 10 bases identical to TRBD2. V dropped 5 bases and J dropped 4; count of bases not matched to a gene: 12. The V gene's germline CDR1 is SGHVS and CDR2 FQNEAQ. The length of the CDR3 is 17 residues. CDR3 sequence: CASSPRTSGYLADTQYF. CDR3 nucleotides: TGTGCCAGCAGCCCCCGGACTAGCGGATACCTCGCAGATACGCAGTATTTT.

The V call is TRBV27, the J call TRBJ2-1; 7 bases fit TRBD2. From germline, CDR1 is MNHEY and CDR2 SMNVEV (reference sequence). The CDR3 spans 12 residues. Trimming removed 2 bases from V and 15 bases from J; junction bases left unmatched: 7. CDR3 sequence: CASSLTREWMFF. The CDR3, as DNA: TGTGCCAGCAGTTTAACGCGGGAGTGGATGTTCTTC.